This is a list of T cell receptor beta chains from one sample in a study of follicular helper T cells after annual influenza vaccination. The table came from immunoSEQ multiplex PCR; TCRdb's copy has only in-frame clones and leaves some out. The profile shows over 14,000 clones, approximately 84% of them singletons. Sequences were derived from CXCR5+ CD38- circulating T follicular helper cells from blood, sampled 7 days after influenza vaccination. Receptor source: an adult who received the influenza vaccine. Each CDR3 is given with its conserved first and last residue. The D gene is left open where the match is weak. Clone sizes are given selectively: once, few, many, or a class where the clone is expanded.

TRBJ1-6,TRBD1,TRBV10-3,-,CAIRADRAGYNSPLHF,TGTGCCATCAGGGCCGACAGGGCAGGCTATAATTCACCCCTCCACTTT
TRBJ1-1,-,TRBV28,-,CASIFGGKMNTEAFF,TGTGCCAGCATTTTCGGAGGGAAAATGAACACTGAAGCTTTCTTT
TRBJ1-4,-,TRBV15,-,CATSSLDRRLFF,TGTGCCACCAGCAGCCTCGACCGGAGACTGTTTTTT
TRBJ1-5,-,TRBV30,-,CAWSVVGTTSNQPQHF,TGTGCCTGGAGTGTAGTGGGGACAACGAGCAATCAGCCCCAGCATTTT
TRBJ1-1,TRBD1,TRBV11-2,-,CASSYRGGTEAFF,TGTGCCAGCAGCTACAGGGGGGGCACTGAAGCTTTCTTT
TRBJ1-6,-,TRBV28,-,CASGNRDRPLHF,TGTGCCAGCGGAAACAGGGATAGGCCCCTCCACTTT
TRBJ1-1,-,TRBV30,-,CAWSTGLTDTEAFF,TGTGCCTGGAGTACAGGGTTGACGGACACTGAAGCTTTCTTT
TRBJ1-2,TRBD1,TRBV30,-,CAWSPGTGLHGYTF,TGTGCCTGGAGCCCAGGGACAGGGTTACATGGCTACACCTTC
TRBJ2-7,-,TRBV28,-,CASSLLLGIGGGSYEQYF,TGTGCCAGCAGTCTCCTTTTGGGTATAGGGGGGGGGTCCTACGAGCAGTACTTC
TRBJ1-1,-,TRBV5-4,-,CASSLDRNTEAFF,TGTGCCAGCAGCTTGGACAGAAACACTGAAGCTTTCTTT
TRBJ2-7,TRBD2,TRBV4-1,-,CASSLTAGAVSYEQYF,TGCGCCAGCAGCTTGACGGCGGGAGCTGTCTCCTACGAGCAGTACTTC
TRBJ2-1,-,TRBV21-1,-,CASSKVASGGVSSYNEQFF,TGTGCCAGCAGCAAAGTGGCTAGCGGGGGCGTTAGCTCCTACAATGAGCAGTTCTTC
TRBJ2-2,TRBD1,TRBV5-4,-,CASSSGTERTGELFF,TGTGCCAGCAGCTCCGGGACAGAGAGGACCGGGGAGCTGTTTTTT
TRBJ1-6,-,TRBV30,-,CAWNPLGSSYNSPLHF,TGTGCCTGGAACCCTTTAGGGAGCTCCTATAATTCACCCCTCCACTTT
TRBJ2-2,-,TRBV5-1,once,CASSLDSRSRGELFF,TGCGCCAGCAGCTTGGACAGCAGAAGTCGCGGGGAGCTGTTTTTT
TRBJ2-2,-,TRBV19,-,CASTRGGAGELFF,TGTGCCAGTACACGCGGGGGCGCCGGGGAGCTGTTTTTT
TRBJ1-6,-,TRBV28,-,CASSSPGVSPLHF,TGTGCCAGCAGTTCCCCAGGGGTCTCACCCCTCCACTTT
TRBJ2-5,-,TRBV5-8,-,CASSYSLSGSGETQYF,TGTGCCAGCAGCTATTCTTTGTCGGGGTCGGGAGAGACCCAGTACTTC
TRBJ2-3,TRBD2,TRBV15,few,CATSKTSVPPDTQYF,TGTGCCACCAGCAAGACTAGCGTTCCCCCGGATACGCAGTATTTT
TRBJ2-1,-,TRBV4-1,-,CASSQQGSSYNEQFF,TGCGCCAGCAGCCAACAGGGTTCCTCCTACAATGAGCAGTTCTTC
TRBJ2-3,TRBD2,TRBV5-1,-,CASSLNSGNPDTQYF,TGCGCCAGCAGCTTGAATAGCGGGAACCCAGATACGCAGTATTTT
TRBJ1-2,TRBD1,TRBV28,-,CASTLGGQGSFVLRGYTF,TGTGCCAGCACTCTGGGTGGACAGGGGAGTTTTGTGCTTCGGGGCTACACCTTC
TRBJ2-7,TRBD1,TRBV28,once,CASRGTGGRYEQYF,TGTGCCAGCAGGGGGACAGGAGGACGATACGAGCAGTACTTC
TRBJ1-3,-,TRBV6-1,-,CASKGTGLGNTIYF,TGTGCCAGCAAAGGAACAGGGTTAGGAAACACCATATATTTT
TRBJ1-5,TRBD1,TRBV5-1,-,CASSLDGTGENQPQHF,TGCGCCAGCAGCTTGGATGGGACAGGGGAAAATCAGCCCCAGCATTTT
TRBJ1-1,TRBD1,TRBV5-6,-,CASSPDRGLETEAFF,TGTGCCAGCAGCCCCGACAGGGGGCTTGAGACTGAAGCTTTCTTT
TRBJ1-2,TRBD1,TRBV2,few,CASSGGDRYGYTF,TGTGCCAGCAGTGGGGGGGACAGATATGGCTACACCTTC
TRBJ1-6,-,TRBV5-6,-,CASSREANSPLHF,TGTGCCAGCAGCCGGGAGGCCAATTCACCCCTCCACTTT
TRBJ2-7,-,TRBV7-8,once,CASSLGGGGGYNEQYF,TGTGCCAGCAGTCTCGGCGGCGGAGGGGGCTATAACGAGCAGTACTTC
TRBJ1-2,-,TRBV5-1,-,CASSLSDIYGYTF,TGCGCCAGCAGCTTGAGTGACATCTATGGCTACACCTTC
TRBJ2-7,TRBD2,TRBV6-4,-,CASRPGGAAGEQYF,TGTGCCAGCAGACCCGGGGGAGCAGCGGGAGAGCAGTACTTC
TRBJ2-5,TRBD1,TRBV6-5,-,CASSYSGRGRGETQYF,TGTGCCAGCAGTTACTCGGGCAGGGGGCGCGGAGAGACCCAGTACTTC
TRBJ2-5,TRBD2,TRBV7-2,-,CASSLGGGSPGGQYF,TGTGCCAGCAGCTTAGGGGGGGGGTCCCCGGGCGGCCAGTACTTC
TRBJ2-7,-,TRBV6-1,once,CASSDWTSYEQYF,TGTGCCAGCAGTGACTGGACAAGCTACGAGCAGTACTTC
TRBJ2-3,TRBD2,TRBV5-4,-,CASSRFGGGGDTQYF,TGTGCCAGCAGCCGCTTTGGCGGGGGGGGTGATACGCAGTATTTT
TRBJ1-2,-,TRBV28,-,CASSLDSYGYTF,TGTGCCAGCAGTTTGGACAGCTATGGCTACACCTTC
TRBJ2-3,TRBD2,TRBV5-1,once,CASSARLAGATDTQYF,TGCGCCAGCAGCGCCAGACTAGCGGGAGCCACAGATACGCAGTATTTT
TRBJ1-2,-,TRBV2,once,CASSPERALGYGYTF,TGTGCCAGCAGTCCTGAGCGGGCCCTTGGCTATGGCTACACCTTC
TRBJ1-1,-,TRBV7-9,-,CASSLAGAGNTEAFF,TGTGCCAGCAGCTTAGCTGGGGCAGGGAACACTGAAGCTTTCTTT
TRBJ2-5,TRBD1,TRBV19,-,CASPPPRQGQQETQYF,TGTGCCAGTCCTCCGCCCCGACAGGGGCAACAAGAGACCCAGTACTTC
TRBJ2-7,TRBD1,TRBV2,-,CASRGQVPGEQYF,TGTGCCAGCAGAGGACAGGTCCCTGGCGAGCAGTACTTC
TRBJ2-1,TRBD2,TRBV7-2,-,CASSRRLAGGYNEQFF,TGTGCCAGCAGCCGACGACTAGCGGGGGGGTACAATGAGCAGTTCTTC
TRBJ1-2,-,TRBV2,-,CASSDRAPYGYTF,TGTGCCAGCAGTGACAGGGCCCCCTATGGCTACACCTTC
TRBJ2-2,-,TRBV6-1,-,CASSERGGANTGELFF,TGTGCCAGCAGTGAAAGGGGGGGCGCGAACACCGGGGAGCTGTTTTTT
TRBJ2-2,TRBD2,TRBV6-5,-,CASRLAVANTGELFF,TGTGCCAGCAGGCTAGCGGTTGCGAACACCGGGGAGCTGTTTTTT
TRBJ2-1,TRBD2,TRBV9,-,CASSSAFSGENEQFF,TGTGCCAGCTCATCCGCCTTTAGCGGGGAGAATGAGCAGTTCTTC
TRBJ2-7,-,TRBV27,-,CASSLLSVRGGNEQYF,TGTGCCAGCAGTTTATTAAGTGTGAGGGGGGGTAACGAGCAGTACTTC
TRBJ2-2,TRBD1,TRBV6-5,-,CASSPDRAGELFF,TGTGCCAGCAGCCCCGACAGGGCCGGGGAGCTGTTTTTT
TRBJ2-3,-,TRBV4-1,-,CASSQEGRAGTDTQYF,TGCGCCAGCAGCCAGGAAGGCAGGGCTGGCACAGATACGCAGTATTTT
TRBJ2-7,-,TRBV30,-,CAWSARGSFYEQYF,TGTGCCTGGAGCGCCCGCGGATCGTTCTACGAGCAGTACTTC
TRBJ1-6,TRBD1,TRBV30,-,CAWSPNRDSVTYNSPLHF,TGTGCCTGGAGTCCGAACCGGGACAGCGTAACCTATAATTCACCCCTCCACTTT
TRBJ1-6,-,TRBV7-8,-,CASSLVGGNNNSPLHF,TGTGCCAGCAGCTTAGTCGGAGGAAATAATAATTCACCCCTCCACTTT
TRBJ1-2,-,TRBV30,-,CAWATGSYGYTF,TGTGCCTGGGCGACAGGAAGTTATGGCTACACCTTC
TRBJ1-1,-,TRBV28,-,CASRETGRGTEAFF,TGTGCCAGCAGAGAGACAGGCCGGGGCACTGAAGCTTTCTTT